The 3 T cell receptor beta chains listed next were all sequenced from one sample in a study of cytotoxic CD8 clonotypes in ibrutinib-treated CLL (dated by TCRdb to the early 2020s). Library preparation was by the immunoSEQ multiplex PCR assay. Imported from immuneACCESS, the table was reduced by TCRdb to in-frame sequences with V and J called. These copies leave out some clones; in studies compared against another copy, an unresolved V gene accounts for under half, and the cause of the remainder is not known. The sample table lists 100,000 to 150,000 clones, 70% to 90% of them with a count of one. The top ten clones comprise over 2% of the sample. What this sample's time point label stands for: around 25 months on ibrutinib. Material: PBMCs, obtained after 24 months of ibrutinib treatment. These receptors were obtained from a human donor with chronic lymphocytic leukemia.

The chain employs TRBV4-1 and TRBJ1-6; TRBD1 aligns across 7 bases. From germline, CDR1 is MGHRA and CDR2 YSYEKL. CDR3 size: 16 residues. With 2 bases clipped from V and 8 bases from J, the junction kept 9 bases outside the gene matches. As DNA, the CDR3 is TGCGCCAGCAGCCAATCTTCGACAGGGAATTATTCACCCCTCCACTTT. This sequence encodes CASSQSSTGNYSPLHF.

V and J are TRBV7-3 and TRBJ2-4, with D tentatively TRBD1 or TRBD2 (5 bases each). The CDR3 sequence is 16 residues long. Per the germline V gene, CDR1 is SGHTA and CDR2 is FQGTGA. Between the trimmed V and J ends, which lost 2 bases and 0 bases, there was a span of 11 bases. CDR3 in amino acids: CASSLGGPQAKNIQYF. The CDR3 DNA reads TGTGCCAGCAGCTTAGGGGGACCCCAAGCCAAAAACATTCAGTACTTC.

V gene TRBV6-1 combines with J gene TRBJ2-7; tentatively, D is TRBD1 (6 bases). The CDR3 consists of 11 residues. With 11 bases removed from V and 6 bases from J, the gap between germline ends came to 14 bases. The germline CDR1 and CDR2 sequences are MNHNS and SASEGT. The CDR3: CAGGRLLEQYF. CDR3 nucleotide sequence: TGTGCCGGGGGCAGGTTACTCGAGCAGTACTTC.